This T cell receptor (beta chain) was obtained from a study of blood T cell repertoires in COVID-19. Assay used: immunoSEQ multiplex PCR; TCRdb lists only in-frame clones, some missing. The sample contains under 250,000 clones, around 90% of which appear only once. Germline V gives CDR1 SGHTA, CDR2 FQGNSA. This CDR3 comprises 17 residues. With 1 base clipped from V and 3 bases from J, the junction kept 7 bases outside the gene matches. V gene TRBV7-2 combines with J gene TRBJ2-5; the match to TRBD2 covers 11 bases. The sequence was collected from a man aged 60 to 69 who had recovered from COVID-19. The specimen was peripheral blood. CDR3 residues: CASSLVAGGIKKETQYF. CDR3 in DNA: TGTGCCAGCAGCTTAGTAGCGGGAGGGATCAAAAAAGAGACCCAGTACTTC.